The 26 T cell receptor beta chains below come from one sample, sequenced in a study of T cells after yellow fever vaccination. TCRdb passed the 5' RACE reads through MiXCR, listing each CDR3 protein once. The table includes approximately 330,000 distinct CDR3 sequences, about 12% detected once. The sequencing used CD4+ T cells sorted from PBMCs, collected 15 days after the yellow fever booster vaccination. The source of these receptors is a young man who received the YFV17D yellow fever vaccine.

This sequence joins TRBV7-9 and TRBJ2-5; possible D gene TRBD2, 5 bases. Germline V gene sequence: CDR1 SEHNR, CDR2 FQNEAQ (reference sequence). The CDR3 has 13 amino acids. Trimming stripped 7 bases from V and 2 bases from J, with 11 bases between. The CDR3 sequence: CASTRGRQETQYF. CDR3 bases: TGTGCCAGCACCCGAGGGAGACAAGAGACCCAGTACTTC. The entire variable domain, with the rest obtained from reference TRBV7-9 and TRBJ2-5, is as follows: DTGVSQNPRHKITKRGQNVTFRCDPISEHNRLYWYRQTLGQGPEFLTYFQNEAQLEKSRLLSDRFSAERPKGSFSTLEIQRTEQGDSAMYLCASTRGRQETQYFGPGTRLLVL.

This rearrangement joins TRBV20-1 to TRBJ1-2; 8 nucleotides agree with TRBD1. This CDR3 is built from 15 residues. Germline V gene data show CDR1 as DFQATT and CDR2 as SNEGSKA (reference sequence). The V and J ends lost 3 bases and 8 bases, in that order; junction bases with no gene match: 14. Written as DNA, the CDR3 is TGCAGTGCTAGCCAGGACAGGGTTTTGTCGGACGGCTACACCTTC. Amino acid sequence: CSASQDRVLSDGYTF.

This clonotype has at least ten counts. The V gene is TRBV21-1, the J gene TRBJ2-7. TRBV21-1 is termed a pseudogene. The CDR3 extends over 11 amino acids. The CDR3 reads CASSKGHEQYV. CDR3 nucleotides: TGTGCCAGCAGCAAAGGGCACGAGCAGTACGTC.

V is TRBV5-1 and J is TRBJ2-7; perhaps TRBD1 as D (6 bases). This CDR3 has 15 residues. Germline V gene sequence: CDR1 SGHRS, CDR2 YFSETQ. Trimming pared 0 bases from V and 2 bases from J, leaving 12 bases between. The CDR3 reads CASSLAPDRPYEQYF. In DNA, the CDR3 is TGCGCCAGCAGCTTGGCCCCGGACAGACCCTACGAGCAGTACTTC.

The V gene is TRBV13, the J gene TRBJ2-1; D is undetermined. The germline V gene encodes CDR1 PRHDT and CDR2 FYEKMQ (reference sequence). Trimming took 6 bases from V and 2 from J, leaving 14 bases between them. The CDR3 consists of 15 residues. For the CDR3, the DNA is TGTGCCAGCAGGGCCGCGATTCGCCCCTACAATGAGCAGTTCTTC. Its translation: CASRAAIRPYNEQFF.

This sequence joins TRBV3-1 and TRBJ2-3, with TRBD2 identical over 12 bases. This CDR3 region has 16 residues. CDR1 is LGHDT, CDR2 YNNKEL, per germline (reference sequence). V lost 3 bases to trimming and J lost 2 bases; unmatched junction nucleotides: 3. CDR3 DNA sequence: TGTGCCAGCAGCCAGAGACTAGCGGGGGACACAGATACGCAGTATTTT. Residues: CASSQRLAGDTDTQYF.

This clonotype showed up many times. The chain combines TRBV7-9 with TRBJ1-5, with D maybe TRBD1 (5 bases). This CDR3 is 14 amino acids long. Germline lookup yields CDR1 SEHNR and CDR2 FQNEAQ (reference sequence). Trimming pared 0 bases from V and 4 bases from J, leaving 7 bases between. CDR3 protein: CASSLASGNQPQHF. The CDR3 DNA reads as TGTGCCAGCAGCTTAGCCTCAGGGAATCAGCCCCAGCATTTT.

The V call is TRBV2, the J call TRBJ2-5; maybe TRBD1 (5 bases). Trimming removed 1 base at V and 6 bases at J, with 9 bases between. The CDR3 extends over 13 amino acids. Germline V gene data show CDR1 as SNHLY and CDR2 as FYNNEI. The CDR3 DNA reads TGTGCCAGCAGTGAAGACAGGTGGAAGACCCAGTACTTC. Its translation: CASSEDRWKTQYF. The full variable domain, its missing parts supplied by reference TRBV2 and TRBJ2-5, is EPEVTQTPSHQVTQMGQEVILRCVPISNHLYFYWYRQILGQKVEFLVSFYNNEISEKSEIFDDQFSVERPDGSNFTLKIRSTKLEDSAMYFCASSEDRWKTQYFGPGTRLLVL.

This clonotype was detected many times. The chain combines TRBV4-1 with TRBJ2-2; 8 nucleotides match TRBD1. The V segment lost 2 bases and the J segment 3 bases; nucleotides outside the gene matches: 2. CDR1 is MGHRA and CDR2 is YSYEKL in the germline V gene. This CDR3 has 15 residues. CDR3 nucleotides: TGCGCCAGCAGCCAATGGACAGGGCACACCGGGGAGCTGTTTTTT. It specifies CASSQWTGHTGELFF.

The chain uses TRBV5-1 and TRBJ1-1; D not resolved. CDR3 length: 15 residues. V was cut by 2 bases and J by 1 base, with 12 bases left in between. CDR1 is SGHRS and CDR2 is YFSETQ in the germline V gene. The CDR3 sequence: CASSFTTDQNTEAFF. In DNA form, the CDR3 reads TGCGCCAGCAGCTTCACCACAGATCAGAACACTGAAGCTTTCTTT.

The chain couples TRBV20-1 to TRBJ1-5; 8 bases agree with TRBD1. CDR1 DFQATT and CDR2 SNEGSKA come from the germline V gene (reference sequence). Unmatched junction bases numbered 8, after V lost 6 bases and J lost 1 base. The CDR3 loop spans 15 amino acids. CDR3 nucleotides: TGCAGTGCCAGGACAGGGATGATGAGCAATCAGCCCCAGCATTTT. It specifies CSARTGMMSNQPQHF.

This clonotype has a handful of counts. V gene TRBV6-5 combines with J gene TRBJ1-6; 7 nucleotides match TRBD1. V lost 2 bases to trimming and J lost 10 bases; unmatched junction nucleotides: 11. Germline V gene lookup returns CDR1 MNHEY and CDR2 SVGAGI. The CDR3 totals 16 residues. Here the CDR3 DNA reads TGTGCCAGCAGTTACCGAGGGGCCAGGGGGTGGTCACCCCTCCACTTT. It encodes CASSYRGARGWSPLHF.

The genes are TRBV9 and TRBJ2-3, with 9 nucleotides matching TRBD2. This CDR3 is built from 13 residues. From germline, CDR1 is SGDLS and CDR2 YYNGEE. Trimming cost V 4 bases and J 5 bases; bases outside gene matches: 2. CDR3 amino acids: CASSLLAGDTQYF. Written as DNA, the CDR3 is TGTGCCAGCAGCTTACTAGCGGGAGATACGCAGTATTTT.

This clonotype was observed a few times. This chain joins TRBV4-2 and TRBJ2-3; unclear D gene. The CDR3 is made up of 19 amino acids. Trimming pared 4 bases from V and 1 base from J, leaving 24 bases between. From germline, CDR1 is LGHNA and CDR2 YNFKEQ. The DNA for the CDR3 is TGTGCCAGCAGCCTAAAGACGACCCGGGTCCTGTCGGGCACAGATACGCAGTATTTT. Its protein is CASSLKTTRVLSGTDTQYF.

The chain joins TRBV20-1 to TRBJ2-1, with 13 nucleotides matching TRBD2. Germline V CDR1 and CDR2: DFQATT, SNEGSKA (reference sequence). This CDR3 region has 14 residues. Trimming took 5 bases from V and 7 from J; bases not matched to a gene: 5. In nucleotides, the CDR3 is TGCAGTGCTGAGGGACTAGCGGGGTCGAATGAGCAGTTCTTC. Residues: CSAEGLAGSNEQFF.

The genes are TRBV20-1 and TRBJ2-7; possibly TRBD1 for D (5 bases). V lost 1 base and J 5 bases, leaving 18 bases between the germline ends. The CDR3 consists of 15 residues. CDR1 DFQATT and CDR2 SNEGSKA come from the germline V gene (reference sequence). CDR3 residues: CSARALTRQGDEQYV. The DNA for the CDR3 is TGCAGTGCTAGAGCTTTGACACGGCAGGGCGACGAGCAGTACGTC.

The chain recombines TRBV2 with TRBJ2-7, with a tentative D call TRBD2 (6 bases). Germline CDR1 SNHLY, CDR2 FYNNEI. The CDR3 has 15 residues. Trimming left V 8 bases short and J 3 bases short, with 20 bases between. CDR3 in DNA: TGTGCCAGCTCCGAGCGTGGCGGGGATTTCTACGAGCAGTACTTC. This sequence encodes CASSERGGDFYEQYF.

The V call is TRBV28, the J call TRBJ1-3; 9 bases align to TRBD1. The CDR3 sequence is 15 residues long. Looked up from germline, CDR1 is MDHEN and CDR2 is SYDVKM. V lost 6 bases and J lost 4; bases outside the gene matches: 7. CDR3 sequence (DNA): TGTGCCAGCAGCCGCCGACAGGGGGTAGGAAACACCATATATTTT. This translates into CASSRRQGVGNTIYF. The full variable domain, with the rest looked up from reference TRBV28 and TRBJ1-3, is DVKVTQSSRYLVKRTGEKVFLECVQDMDHENMFWYRQDPGLGLRLIYFSYDVKMKEKGDIPEGYSVSREKKERFSLILESASTNQTSMYLCASSRRQGVGNTIYFGEGSWLTVV.

The V call is TRBV20-1, the J call TRBJ1-3; D gene uncertain. From germline, CDR1 is DFQATT and CDR2 SNEGSKA (reference sequence). The CDR3 loop spans 13 amino acids. Deletions cut 6 bases from V and 4 bases from J, with 13 bases between. DNA for the CDR3: TGCAGTGCCCACCACACGCGGGGAAACACCATATATTTT. Translation gives CSAHHTRGNTIYF.

This clonotype was observed many times. This chain uses TRBV3-1 with TRBJ1-2; tentative D call: TRBD1 (5 bases). The CDR3 has 12 residues. V was shortened by 9 bases and J by 7 bases, with 15 bases between the two germline ends. Germline V gene sequence: CDR1 LGHDT, CDR2 YNNKEL (reference sequence). The CDR3 spells CARGLRQCGYTF. CDR3 in DNA: TGTGCCAGGGGTCTTCGACAGTGTGGCTACACCTTC.

This clonotype has a handful of counts. This chain connects TRBV19 to TRBJ2-5; D is possibly TRBD1 (5 bases). V dropped 4 bases and J dropped 4 bases, with 13 bases sitting between them. This CDR3 spans 14 amino acids. CDR1 LNHDA and CDR2 SQIVND come from the germline V gene (reference sequence). CDR3 DNA: TGTGCCAGTAGTACGCAGGGTATCGGAGAGACCCAGTACTTC. Its translation: CASSTQGIGETQYF. Filled out from reference TRBV19 and TRBJ2-5, the complete variable domain reads DGGITQSPKYLFRKEGQNVTLSCEQNLNHDAMYWYRQDPGQGLRLIYYSQIVNDFQKGDIAEGYSVSREKKESFPLTVTSAQKNPTAFYLCASSTQGIGETQYFGPGTRLLVL.

As DNA, the CDR3 is TGCAGCGTTGAAGGACAGAACCAAGAGACCCAGTACTTC. It codes for CSVEGQNQETQYF. J is TRBJ2-5 and V is TRBV29-1; D is possibly TRBD1 (5 bases). V lost 1 base to trimming and J lost 0 bases, with 6 bases between them. Per the germline V gene, CDR1 is SQVTM and CDR2 is ANQGSEA. The CDR3 loop spans 13 amino acids.

This clonotype has more than one count but fewer than ten. This sequence joins TRBV7-3 and TRBJ2-2, with TRBD2 matching 7 bases. The V gene's germline CDR1 is SGHTA and CDR2 FQGTGA. V lost 0 bases to trimming and J lost 4 bases; unmatched junction nucleotides: 2. The CDR3 covers 15 residues. In nucleotides, the CDR3 is TGTGCCAGCAGCTTAACCGCTAGCGGCACCGGGGAGCTGTTTTTT. This encodes CASSLTASGTGELFF.

J is TRBJ2-1 and V is TRBV7-8; no clear D gene. Germline CDR1 is SGHVS and CDR2 is FQNEAQ. Trimming left V 1 base short and J 1 base short, with 5 bases between. This CDR3 has 14 amino acids. The CDR3 region is CASSLGLSYNEQFF. The CDR3, as DNA: TGTGCCAGCAGCTTAGGGCTATCCTACAATGAGCAGTTCTTC.

This clonotype showed up many times. V usage is TRBV30 and J usage is TRBJ1-5; 7 bases are a match to TRBD1. Germline V gene data show CDR1 as GTSNPN and CDR2 as SVGIG (reference sequence). V shed 4 bases, J shed 5 bases, and the junction held 11 bases outside the gene matches. The CDR3 totals 15 residues. CDR3 residues: CAWKSPDRRDQPQHF. In DNA form, the CDR3 reads TGTGCCTGGAAATCTCCGGACAGGAGAGATCAGCCCCAGCATTTT.

In DNA form, the CDR3 reads TGTGCCAGCAGCTCGTCCCGGGACAGGGTACAGACCCAGTACTTC. It yields the protein CASSSSRDRVQTQYF. V usage is TRBV5-5 and J usage is TRBJ2-5; 9 positions agree with TRBD1. Germline assignment: CDR1 SGHKS and CDR2 YYEKEE (reference sequence). This CDR3 is built from 15 residues. Trimming removed 3 bases from V and 6 bases from J; junction bases left unmatched: 9.